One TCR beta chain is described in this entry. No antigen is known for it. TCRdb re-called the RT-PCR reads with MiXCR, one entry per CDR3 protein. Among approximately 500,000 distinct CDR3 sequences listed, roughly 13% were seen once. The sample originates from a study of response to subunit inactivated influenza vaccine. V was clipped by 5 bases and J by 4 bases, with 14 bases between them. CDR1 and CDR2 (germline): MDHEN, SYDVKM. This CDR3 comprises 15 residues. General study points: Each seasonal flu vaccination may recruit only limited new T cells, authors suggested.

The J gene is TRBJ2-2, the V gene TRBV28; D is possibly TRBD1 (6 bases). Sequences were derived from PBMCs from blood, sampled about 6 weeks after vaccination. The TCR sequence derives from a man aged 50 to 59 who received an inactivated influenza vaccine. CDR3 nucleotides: TGTGCCAGCAGTCCTACAGGGCCGGGCACCGGGGAGCTGTTTTTT. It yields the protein CASSPTGPGTGELFF. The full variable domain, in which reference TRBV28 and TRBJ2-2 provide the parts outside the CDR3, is DVKVTQSSRYLVKRTGEKVFLECVQDMDHENMFWYRQDPGLGLRLIYFSYDVKMKEKGDIPEGYSVSREKKERFSLILESASTNQTSMYLCASSPTGPGTGELFFGEGSRLTVL.